This is a list of T cell receptor beta chains from one sample in a study of blood T cell repertoires in COVID-19. TCRdb's table, derived via immunoSEQ multiplex PCR, lists solely in-frame clones and lacks some. The data show 40,000 to 55,000 clones, approximately 89% seen once. The sample comprised peripheral blood. The source is an elderly woman with acute or convalescent COVID-19. CDR3s include the opening cysteine and the closing phenylalanine or tryptophan. Each record gives: D gene, V gene, clone size, J gene, CDR3 DNA, CDR3 protein. D genes are given only for firm matches. For some rows the clone size is stated as once, few or many, or as a class when expanded; others skip it.

D: -
V: TRBV9
size: once
J: TRBJ1-2
DNA: TGTGCCAGCAGCGTAGCGGCAGGTGGGTCTTATGGCTACACCTTC
CDR3: CASSVAAGGSYGYTF

D: TRBD1
V: TRBV20-1
size: -
J: TRBJ1-3
DNA: TGCAGTGCTAGTCCGACAGGGAATGGAAACACCATATATTTT
CDR3: CSASPTGNGNTIYF

D: TRBD1
V: TRBV6-5
size: -
J: TRBJ2-1
DNA: TGTGCCAGCAGTTTCCGACAGGGTAAGCAGTTCTTC
CDR3: CASSFRQGKQFF

D: -
V: TRBV7-8
size: -
J: TRBJ1-3
DNA: TGTGCCAGCAGCCACAATAACGGCAGGCCCTCTGGAAACACCATATATTTT
CDR3: CASSHNNGRPSGNTIYF

D: TRBD2
V: TRBV28
size: -
J: TRBJ2-2
DNA: TGTGCCAGCAGCCCGGGGGGGGAGTACACCGGGGAGCTGTTTTTT
CDR3: CASSPGGEYTGELFF

D: -
V: TRBV5-1
size: -
J: TRBJ2-3
DNA: TGCGCCAGCAGCTTGGCCGAGGGCACAGATACGCAGTATTTT
CDR3: CASSLAEGTDTQYF

D: TRBD2
V: TRBV20-1
size: -
J: TRBJ2-7
DNA: TGCAGTGCTAGTAGGACTAGCGGTTCCTACGAGCAGTACTTC
CDR3: CSASRTSGSYEQYF

D: -
V: TRBV11-2
size: -
J: TRBJ2-2
DNA: TGTGCCAGCAGCGGAAGCGGACTGAACACCGGGGAGCTGTTTTTT
CDR3: CASSGSGLNTGELFF

D: TRBD1
V: TRBV28
size: -
J: TRBJ2-1
DNA: TGTGCCAGCAGTTTAATGAGGGGGCGAGAGCAGTTCTTC
CDR3: CASSLMRGREQFF

D: -
V: TRBV4-1
size: -
J: TRBJ2-5
DNA: TGCGCCAGCAGCCTCCTCCTCCAAGAGACCCAGTACTTC
CDR3: CASSLLLQETQYF

D: -
V: TRBV11-3
size: -
J: TRBJ2-5
DNA: TGTGCCAGCAGCTTGCAAAGGGGAGAGACCCAGTACTTC
CDR3: CASSLQRGETQYF

D: -
V: TRBV7-8
size: -
J: TRBJ2-7
DNA: TGTGCCAGCAGCTCAACTCGGACTCTTGCCTACGAGCAGTACTTC
CDR3: CASSSTRTLAYEQYF

D: -
V: TRBV10-3
size: -
J: TRBJ2-1
DNA: TGTGCCATCAGTCCAGGGGTCGGTTACAATGAGCAGTTCTTC
CDR3: CAISPGVGYNEQFF

D: TRBD1
V: TRBV11-2
size: once
J: TRBJ1-6
DNA: TGTGCCAGCAGCCAACTACAGGGGCTTAATTCACCCCTCCACTTT
CDR3: CASSQLQGLNSPLHF

D: TRBD1
V: TRBV7-9
size: -
J: TRBJ1-6
DNA: TGTGCCAGCAGCTCCGGGACAGCAAAAAATTCACCCCTCCACTTT
CDR3: CASSSGTAKNSPLHF

D: TRBD1
V: TRBV24-1
size: -
J: TRBJ2-3
DNA: TGTGCCACCCGGGGACAGGGGACAGATACGCAGTATTTT
CDR3: CATRGQGTDTQYF

D: -
V: TRBV14
size: -
J: TRBJ2-5
DNA: TGTGCCAGCAGCCCGCTGGAGCCTATCCAAGAGACCCAGTACTTC
CDR3: CASSPLEPIQETQYF

D: -
V: TRBV12-3/TRBV12-4
size: -
J: TRBJ2-6
DNA: TGTGCCAGCACAGGGGCCAACGTCCTGACTTTC
CDR3: CASTGANVLTF

D: -
V: TRBV3-1/TRBV3-2
size: -
J: TRBJ2-3
DNA: TGTGCCAGCAGTTTATCGGGGGAAGATACGCAGTATTTT
CDR3: CASSLSGEDTQYF

D: TRBD1
V: TRBV7-9
size: -
J: TRBJ1-5
DNA: TGTGCCAGCACCTGGGGACAGCTTAGCAATCAGCCCCAGCATTTT
CDR3: CASTWGQLSNQPQHF